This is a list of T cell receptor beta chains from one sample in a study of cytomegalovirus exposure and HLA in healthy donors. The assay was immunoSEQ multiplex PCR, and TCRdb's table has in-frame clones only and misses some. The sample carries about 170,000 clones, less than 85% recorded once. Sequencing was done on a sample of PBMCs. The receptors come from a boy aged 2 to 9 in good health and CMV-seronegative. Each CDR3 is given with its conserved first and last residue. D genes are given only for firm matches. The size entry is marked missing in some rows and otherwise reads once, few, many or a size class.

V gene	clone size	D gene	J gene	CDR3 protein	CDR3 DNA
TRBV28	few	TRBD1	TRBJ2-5	CASSLVGTGKETQYF	TGTGCCAGCAGTTTGGTTGGGACAGGGAAAGAGACCCAGTACTTC
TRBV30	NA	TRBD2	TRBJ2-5	CAWRRLAGEQETQYF	TGTGCCTGGAGGAGACTAGCGGGGGAGCAAGAGACCCAGTACTTC
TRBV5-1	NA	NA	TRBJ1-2	CASSPDKGNYGYTF	TGCGCCAGCAGCCCGGACAAAGGGAACTATGGCTACACCTTC
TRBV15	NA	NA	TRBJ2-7	CATSRDDEQYF	TGTGCCACCAGCAGAGACGACGAGCAGTACTTC
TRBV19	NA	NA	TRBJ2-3	CASMPLPQGSTQYF	TGTGCCAGTATGCCTCTACCCCAGGGTAGTACGCAGTATTTT
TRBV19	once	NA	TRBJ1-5	CASSIDSGAHSNQPQHF	TGTGCCAGTAGTATCGACTCAGGGGCGCATAGCAATCAGCCCCAGCATTTT
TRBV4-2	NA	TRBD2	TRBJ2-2	CASSQAAGGNTGELFF	TGTGCCAGCAGCCAAGCAGCGGGGGGAAACACCGGGGAGCTGTTTTTT
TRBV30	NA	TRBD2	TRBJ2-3	CAWSVLRTSGIPDTQYF	TGTGCCTGGAGTGTACTCCGTACTAGCGGGATCCCAGATACGCAGTATTTT
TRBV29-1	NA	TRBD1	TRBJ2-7	CSVEGWTGPMWKQYF	TGCAGCGTTGAAGGGTGGACAGGGCCGATGTGGAAGCAGTACTTC
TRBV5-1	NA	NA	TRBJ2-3	CASSLDGRSTDTQYF	TGCGCCAGCAGCTTGGATGGGAGAAGCACAGATACGCAGTATTTT
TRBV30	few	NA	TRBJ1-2	CAWSVSGGGRGGYTF	TGTGCCTGGAGCGTTTCGGGGGGAGGTAGAGGTGGCTACACCTTC
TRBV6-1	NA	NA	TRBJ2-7	CASSEGAGGYEQYF	TGTGCCAGCAGTGAAGGGGCCGGGGGTTACGAGCAGTACTTC
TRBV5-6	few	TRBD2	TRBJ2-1	CASSRGEIYNEQFF	TGTGCCAGCAGCCGGGGGGAGATCTACAATGAGCAGTTCTTC
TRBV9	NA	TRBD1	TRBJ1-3	CASSDGTASGNTIYF	TGTGCCAGCAGCGATGGGACAGCCTCTGGAAACACCATATATTTT
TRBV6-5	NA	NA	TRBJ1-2	CASSYSSRAGYTF	TGTGCCAGCAGTTACTCCAGCAGGGCTGGCTACACCTTC
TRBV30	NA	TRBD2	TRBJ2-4	CAWSAIAGGAKNIQYF	TGTGCCTGGAGTGCCATAGCGGGAGGGGCCAAAAACATTCAGTACTTC
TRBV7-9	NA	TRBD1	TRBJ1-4	CASSGPGQFNEKLFF	TGTGCCAGCAGCGGACCGGGACAGTTTAATGAAAAACTGTTTTTT
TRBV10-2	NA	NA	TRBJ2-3	CASRLADTQYF	TGCGCCAGCAGATTAGCGGATACGCAGTATTTT
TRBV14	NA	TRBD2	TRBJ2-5	CASSRGAGTETQYF	TGTGCCAGCAGTAGGGGAGCGGGGACGGAGACCCAGTACTTC
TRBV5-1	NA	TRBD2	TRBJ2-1	CASKTSGRAEIDEQFF	TGCGCCAGCAAGACTAGCGGGAGGGCCGAGATTGATGAGCAGTTCTTC
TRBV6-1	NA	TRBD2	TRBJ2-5	CASSVASSGDQETQYF	TGTGCCAGCAGTGTTGCGTCTAGCGGGGACCAAGAGACCCAGTACTTC
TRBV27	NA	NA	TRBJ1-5	CASSPLGSGQPQHF	TGTGCCAGCAGTCCCCTGGGGAGCGGGCAGCCCCAGCATTTT
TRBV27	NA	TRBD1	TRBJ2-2	CASRAGQGSTGELFF	TGTGCCAGCAGGGCCGGACAGGGCTCGACCGGGGAGCTGTTTTTT
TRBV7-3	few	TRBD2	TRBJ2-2	CASSSLAGANTGELFF	TGTGCCAGCAGTTCCCTGGCGGGAGCGAACACCGGGGAGCTGTTTTTT
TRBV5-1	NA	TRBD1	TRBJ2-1	CASSLGDSYNEQFF	TGCGCCAGCAGCCTAGGGGACAGTTACAATGAGCAGTTCTTC
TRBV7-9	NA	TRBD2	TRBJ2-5	CSSTPTGGAGETQYF	TGTTCCAGCACACCCACGGGGGGGGCGGGAGAGACCCAGTACTTC
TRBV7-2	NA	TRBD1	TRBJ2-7	CASSASSGTGGSYEQYF	TGTGCCAGCAGCGCCTCATCCGGGACAGGGGGGAGCTACGAGCAGTACTTC
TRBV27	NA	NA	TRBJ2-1	CASSRRGESSYNEQFF	TGTGCCAGCAGTCGCAGGGGGGAAAGCTCCTACAATGAGCAGTTCTTC
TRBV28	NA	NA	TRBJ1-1	CASSLWQGSNTEAFF	TGTGCCAGCAGTTTATGGCAGGGGTCGAACACTGAAGCTTTCTTT
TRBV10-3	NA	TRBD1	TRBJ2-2	CAISELTGSTGELFF	TGTGCCATCAGTGAGCTGACAGGGTCTACCGGGGAGCTGTTTTTT
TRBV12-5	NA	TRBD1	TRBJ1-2	CASGLEQGIGGYTF	TGTGCTAGTGGTTTGGAACAGGGGATAGGTGGCTACACCTTC
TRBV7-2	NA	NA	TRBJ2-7	CASSSVYEQYF	TGTGCCAGCAGCTCCGTGTACGAGCAGTACTTC
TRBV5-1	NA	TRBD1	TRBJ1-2	CASSPSPGQGDGYTF	TGCGCCAGCAGTCCATCACCGGGACAGGGGGATGGCTACACCTTC
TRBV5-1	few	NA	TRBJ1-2	CASTIEGVSGYTF	TGCGCCAGCACCATCGAGGGAGTCTCTGGCTACACCTTC
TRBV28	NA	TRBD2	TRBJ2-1	CASSFVLADNEQFF	TGTGCCAGCAGTTTTGTACTAGCGGACAATGAGCAGTTCTTC
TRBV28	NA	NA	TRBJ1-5	CASSDEGLGNQPQHF	TGTGCCAGCAGTGATGAGGGCTTGGGCAATCAGCCCCAGCATTTT
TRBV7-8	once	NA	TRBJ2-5	CASFQVGQPETQYF	TGTGCCAGCTTCCAAGTTGGGCAACCGGAGACCCAGTACTTC
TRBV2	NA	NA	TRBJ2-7	CASSEIAQGSHEQYF	TGTGCCAGCAGTGAGATCGCCCAGGGGAGCCACGAGCAGTACTTC
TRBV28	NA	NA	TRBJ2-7	CASRPRLAYEQYF	TGTGCCAGCAGACCTCGACTCGCGTACGAGCAGTACTTC
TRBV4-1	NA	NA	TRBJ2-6	CASSQDVLGAGGANVLTF	TGCGCCAGCAGCCAAGACGTATTGGGGGCCGGTGGGGCCAACGTCCTGACTTTC
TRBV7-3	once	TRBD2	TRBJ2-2	CASSLIAGDTGELFF	TGTGCCAGCAGCTTAATCGCGGGGGACACCGGGGAGCTGTTTTTT
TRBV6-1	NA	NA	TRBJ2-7	CASSQRGQTDHEQYF	TGTGCCAGCAGCCAACGGGGACAAACTGACCACGAGCAGTACTTC
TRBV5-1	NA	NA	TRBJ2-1	CASSPGASYDEQFF	TGCGCCAGCAGCCCTGGGGCCTCCTACGATGAGCAGTTCTTC